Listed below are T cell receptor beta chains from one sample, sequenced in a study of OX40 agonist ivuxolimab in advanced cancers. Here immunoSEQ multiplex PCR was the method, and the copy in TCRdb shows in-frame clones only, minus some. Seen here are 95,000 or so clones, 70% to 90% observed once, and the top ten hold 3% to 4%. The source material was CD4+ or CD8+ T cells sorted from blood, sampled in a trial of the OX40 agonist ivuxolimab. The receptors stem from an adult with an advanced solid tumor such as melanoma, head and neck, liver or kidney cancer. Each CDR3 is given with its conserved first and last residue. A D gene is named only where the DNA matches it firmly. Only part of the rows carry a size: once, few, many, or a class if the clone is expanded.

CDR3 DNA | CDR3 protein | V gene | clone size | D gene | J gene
TGTGCCAGCAGTGAACCCGGCAGGGGAGTGAAGCCCCAGCATTTT | CASSEPGRGVKPQHF | TRBV25-1 | NA | NA | TRBJ1-5
TGTGCCAGCAGTCCCGGGACAAATACATTCTACGAGCAGTACTTC | CASSPGTNTFYEQYF | TRBV6-6 | NA | NA | TRBJ2-7
TGTGCCAGCAGCGGGACGCAGAACACCGGGGAGCTGTTTTTT | CASSGTQNTGELFF | TRBV9 | few | NA | TRBJ2-2
TGTGCCAGCAGCTTAGTTTGGGGATCTGACAATGAGCAGTTCTTC | CASSLVWGSDNEQFF | TRBV7-2 | NA | NA | TRBJ2-1
TGTGCCAGCAGAAAGACGGAGCTCTATGGCTACACCTTC | CASRKTELYGYTF | TRBV6-6 | NA | NA | TRBJ1-2
TGTGCCAGCAGCCCACATGACGGGCTTTCAACGAACACTGAAGCTTTCTTT | CASSPHDGLSTNTEAFF | TRBV11-2 | NA | NA | TRBJ1-1
TGTGCCAGCAGTTTGCCCCTTGAGACCCAGTACTTC | CASSLPLETQYF | TRBV6-6 | NA | NA | TRBJ2-5
TGTGCCAGCAGTCACGGGACTAGCGGGACCGATACGCAGTATTTT | CASSHGTSGTDTQYF | TRBV6-5 | few | TRBD2 | TRBJ2-3
TGTGCCAGCAGCGGTGGACTAGCGGGAGATTTCGGGGAGCTGTTTTTT | CASSGGLAGDFGELFF | TRBV9 | once | TRBD2 | TRBJ2-2
TGTGCCAGCAGTACAGGGATCGCAGATACGCAGTATTTT | CASSTGIADTQYF | TRBV7-6 | NA | NA | TRBJ2-3
TGTGCCAGCAGCGTAGAGGGGGCCGGGACAGAGAACACCGGGGAGCTGTTTTTT | CASSVEGAGTENTGELFF | TRBV9 | NA | TRBD1 | TRBJ2-2
TGTGCCAGCAGCCGATTAGAGGCTAAAACCCCTGAGCAGTTCTTC | CASSRLEAKTPEQFF | TRBV7-3 | NA | NA | TRBJ2-1
TGTGCCAGCAGCTGGACCGGGACAGGACCGTACGAGCAGTACTTC | CASSWTGTGPYEQYF | TRBV5-6 | NA | TRBD1 | TRBJ2-7
TGTGCCAGCAGCTGGCAGACTAGCGGAGCCTACGAGCAGTACTTC | CASSWQTSGAYEQYF | TRBV5-6 | once | TRBD2 | TRBJ2-7
TGTGCCAGCAGCGAACGTCCTGGCTACACCTTC | CASSERPGYTF | TRBV21-1 | NA | NA | TRBJ1-2
TGTGCCAGCAGCACGTTAAGCGGGCCGGATGAAAAACTGTTTTTT | CASSTLSGPDEKLFF | TRBV5-6 | NA | NA | TRBJ1-4
TGTGCCAGCTCACCACGATTTGGCGGGGAATACAATGAGCAGTTCTTC | CASSPRFGGEYNEQFF | TRBV18 | NA | NA | TRBJ2-1
TGTGCCAGCAGCCAACCCGGTGCCAGCTTGACTCTGCGAAACACCATATATTTT | CASSQPGASLTLRNTIYF | TRBV7-9 | few | NA | TRBJ1-3
TGTGCCAGCAGCCGTGGGGACGGAAAATACGAGCAGTACTTC | CASSRGDGKYEQYF | TRBV7-9 | NA | NA | TRBJ2-7
TGTGCCAGCAGTCGGGAGGAGGAGCAGTACTTC | CASSREEEQYF | TRBV11-2 | NA | TRBD2 | TRBJ2-7
TGTGCCACCGCCACCAGCTCCCGAGGGGCCCAGTACTTC | CATATSSRGAQYF | TRBV7-8 | NA | NA | TRBJ2-5
TGTGCCAGCAGCTATACTAGCGCCCTATACAATGAGCAGTTCTTC | CASSYTSALYNEQFF | TRBV5-6 | few | TRBD2 | TRBJ2-1
TGTGCCAGCAGCGTGGGGCTAGCGGGAGATATCTACGAGCAGTACTTC | CASSVGLAGDIYEQYF | TRBV9 | NA | TRBD2 | TRBJ2-7
TGTGCCAGCTCATCGGGACAGTCCTACGAGCAGTACTTC | CASSSGQSYEQYF | TRBV18 | NA | TRBD1 | TRBJ2-7
TGTGCCAGTAGTCCCAAGGCAGATACGCAGTATTTT | CASSPKADTQYF | TRBV19 | NA | NA | TRBJ2-3
TGTGCCAGCAGCGTAGAACTAGCCAACTACAATGAGCAGTTCTTC | CASSVELANYNEQFF | TRBV9 | once | NA | TRBJ2-1
TGCGCCAGCAGCCAAAGAGCGGGAGTAGTTACCGGGGAGCTGTTTTTT | CASSQRAGVVTGELFF | TRBV4-3 | NA | TRBD2 | TRBJ2-2
TGTGCCAGCACCTCAGTCGTGGGCACCGGGGAGCTGTTTTTT | CASTSVVGTGELFF | TRBV5-4 | NA | NA | TRBJ2-2
TGTGCCACAAGGACAGGGCATCAGCCCCAGCATTTT | CATRTGHQPQHF | TRBV28 | NA | TRBD1 | TRBJ1-5
TGTGCCAGCAGTTCCCGACAGGGATGGGACGGGGAGCTGTTTTTT | CASSSRQGWDGELFF | TRBV28 | NA | TRBD1 | TRBJ2-2
TGTGCCAGTAGTATAGTATCCGGGACCTATTACAATGAGCAGTTCTTC | CASSIVSGTYYNEQFF | TRBV19 | NA | NA | TRBJ2-1
TGTGCCAGCTCACCGGACCACAATGAGCAGTTCTTC | CASSPDHNEQFF | TRBV18 | NA | NA | TRBJ2-1
TGTGCCAGCAGTTCCCGAGGTCCCCAGCATTTT | CASSSRGPQHF | TRBV28 | NA | NA | TRBJ1-5
TGCGCCAGCAGGGGGGCTGGGGCGAACACTGAAGCTTTCTTT | CASRGAGANTEAFF | TRBV10-2 | NA | NA | TRBJ1-1
TGTGCCAGCAGCCACAACAGGGAAGAGACCCAGTACTTC | CASSHNREETQYF | TRBV11-2 | NA | NA | TRBJ2-5
TGTGCCAGCAGCCAAGGCGCGGCGGGAGGTCAGTTCTTC | CASSQGAAGGQFF | TRBV28 | once | TRBD2 | TRBJ2-1
TGTGCTAGCAGCGCAAGGATGGAGGAGACCCAGTACTTC | CASSARMEETQYF | TRBV7-7 | few | NA | TRBJ2-5
TGCGCCAGCAGCCCGGAAGGGGCCGGGGAGCTGTTTTTT | CASSPEGAGELFF | TRBV10-2 | NA | NA | TRBJ2-2
TGTGCCAGCAGGGAAACAGGGCTCTACGAGCAGTACTTC | CASRETGLYEQYF | TRBV2 | NA | NA | TRBJ2-7
TGCGCCAGCAGCCAAACTGACGACACTAGGCCCTACGAGCAGTACTTC | CASSQTDDTRPYEQYF | TRBV4-1 | NA | NA | TRBJ2-7
TGTGCCAGCAGTTTATTAGCTAATAGCAATCAGCCCCAGCATTTT | CASSLLANSNQPQHF | TRBV28 | NA | NA | TRBJ1-5
TGTGCCAGCAGCCCGAGTGGTCCTCTAAACACCGGGGAGCTGTTTTTT | CASSPSGPLNTGELFF | TRBV11-3 | NA | NA | TRBJ2-2
TGTGCCAGCAGCTTAGAAGGCCTTAATTCACCCCTCCACTTT | CASSLEGLNSPLHF | TRBV7-9 | NA | NA | TRBJ1-6
TGTGCCAGCAGCTCCTTAGTTAGAACTATAGCCAAAAACATTCAGTACTTC | CASSSLVRTIAKNIQYF | TRBV11-2 | NA | NA | TRBJ2-4
TGCGCCAGCAGCTTCCAGGGACAGAAGAACACTGAAGCTTTCTTT | CASSFQGQKNTEAFF | TRBV5-1 | NA | TRBD1 | TRBJ1-1
TGTGCCAGCAGCTTTAGCGGGACCGACAATGAGCAGTTCTTC | CASSFSGTDNEQFF | TRBV11-3 | NA | TRBD2 | TRBJ2-1
TGCGCCAGCAGCCAAGCACGGACTAGTGGCGGGGAGCTGTTTTTT | CASSQARTSGGELFF | TRBV4-1 | NA | TRBD2 | TRBJ2-2
TGTGCCAGCAGCGCAGGCAGGACCGGGAGTATGGACGAGCAGTACTTC | CASSAGRTGSMDEQYF | TRBV11-3 | NA | NA | TRBJ2-7
TGTGCCAGTCCCCGACAGGGGGCTGGAAACACCATATATTTT | CASPRQGAGNTIYF | TRBV2 | NA | TRBD1 | TRBJ1-3
TGTGCCAGCAGCCCCCGGGACACCGATAACTATGGCTACACCTTC | CASSPRDTDNYGYTF | TRBV9 | NA | NA | TRBJ1-2
TGTGCCAGCAGCTTGGGGGTGAGAAACCAAGAGACCCAGTACTTC | CASSLGVRNQETQYF | TRBV5-4 | few | NA | TRBJ2-5
TGTGCCAGCAGAAAACTAACCGGGGAGCTGTTTTTT | CASRKLTGELFF | TRBV2 | NA | NA | TRBJ2-2
TGTGCCAGCAGCCCTAGCGGGGTTACCGGGGAGCTGTTTTTT | CASSPSGVTGELFF | TRBV11-3 | NA | TRBD2 | TRBJ2-2